Listed below are T cell receptor beta chains from one sample, sequenced in a study of PD-L1 blockade in urothelial cancer. Assay: immunoSEQ multiplex PCR; the TCRdb copy retains only in-frame clones and omits some. The sample carries around 40,000 clones, about 85% recorded once. The material sequenced was PBMCs, taken around atezolizumab (anti-PD-L1) treatment. The receptors stem from a man between 70 and 80 years old with urothelial cancer. Both conserved end residues are part of each CDR3. D genes are given only for firm matches. A clone size is listed for some rows: how often the clone was seen (once, few, many), or a class if it is expanded.

TRBJ2-5 TRBD1 . TRBV18 TGTGCCAGCTCACCGATACCCGGGACAGGAGAGACCCAGTACTTC CASSPIPGTGETQYF
TRBJ1-1 TRBD1 . TRBV19 TGTGCCAGTAGTTCGGACAGGGGGGTCACTGAAGCTTTCTTT CASSSDRGVTEAFF
TRBJ2-1 . . TRBV5-1 TGCGCCTCCTCGGACAACTACAATGAGCAGTTCTTC CASSDNYNEQFF
TRBJ1-4 TRBD1 once TRBV9 TGTGCCAGCCAGGGGGTGGATGAAAAACTGTTTTTT CASQGVDEKLFF
TRBJ2-2 . . TRBV6-6 TGTGCCAGCAGTTACGCTGAGGGGGAGCTGTTTTTT CASSYAEGELFF
TRBJ2-7 TRBD1 . TRBV7-2 TGTGCCAGCAGCCTGGGACAGGGGAGAGAGCAGTACTTC CASSLGQGREQYF
TRBJ2-7 TRBD2 . TRBV4-1 TGCGCCAGCAGTCGGGGGGGGCTAGAAGAGCAGTACTTC CASSRGGLEEQYF
TRBJ2-2 . . TRBV27 TGTGCCAGCTACCACAGGGAGACCGGGGAGCTGTTTTTT CASYHRETGELFF
TRBJ2-7 . . TRBV6-5 TGTGCCAGCAGCCTCCGGGACATTGGTTTCGGTAAGCAGTACTTC CASSLRDIGFGKQYF
TRBJ2-7 . . TRBV21-1 TGTGCCAGCAGCAAGGGGGGGCTTTCCTACGAGCAGTACTTC CASSKGGLSYEQYF
TRBJ2-4 TRBD1 few TRBV2 TGTGCCAGCAGTGATAAGGGGGCTGGCAAAAACATTCAGTACTTC CASSDKGAGKNIQYF
TRBJ2-5 . . TRBV5-4 TGTGCCAGCAGCCTTGGGGGGAGATTCGAAGAGACCCAGTACTTC CASSLGGRFEETQYF